A selection of T cell receptor beta chains follows, all from one sample in a study of blood T cell repertoires in COVID-19. Clones were read by immunoSEQ multiplex PCR, and TCRdb kept only the in-frame ones, dropping some. This table has 62,000 or so clones, 80% to 90% appearing once. The sample taken for sequencing was peripheral blood. The receptor set was obtained from a woman aged 60-70 years with acute or convalescent COVID-19. Both conserved end residues are part of each CDR3. The D gene is left open where the match is weak.

v_call,d_call,j_call,cdr3_aa,cdr3_nt
TRBV18,TRBD1,TRBJ1-5,CASSERQGSQPQHF,TGTGCCAGCTCAGAAAGACAGGGGTCTCAGCCCCAGCATTTT
TRBV19,TRBD2,TRBJ2-1,CASRTMGLAGGISYNEQFF,TGTGCCAGTAGAACCATGGGACTAGCGGGGGGCATTTCCTACAATGAGCAGTTCTTC
TRBV9,-,TRBJ1-3,CASSVGPGNTIYF,TGTGCCAGCAGCGTAGGTCCAGGAAACACCATATATTTT
TRBV19,-,TRBJ2-6,CASTTISGANVLTF,TGTGCCAGTACCACTATCTCTGGGGCCAACGTCCTGACTTTC
TRBV12-3/TRBV12-4,-,TRBJ2-4,CASSWRNIQYF,TGTGCCAGCAGTTGGAGAAACATTCAGTACTTC
TRBV28,-,TRBJ1-1,CASSSGTSFGNTEAFF,TGTGCCAGCAGCAGCGGGACCTCGTTTGGGAACACTGAAGCTTTCTTT
TRBV5-1,-,TRBJ1-4,CASSSLLRGSTNEKLFF,TGCGCCAGCAGCTCCTTACTCAGGGGTTCAACTAATGAAAAACTGTTTTTT
TRBV6-5,TRBD1,TRBJ2-7,CASTGTGYEQYF,TGTGCCAGCACCGGGACAGGCTACGAGCAGTACTTC
TRBV19,-,TRBJ2-5,CASTPLGGETQYF,TGTGCCAGTACTCCACTAGGGGGAGAGACCCAGTACTTC
TRBV6-1,TRBD1,TRBJ1-2,CASSEPGQGSFYGYTF,TGTGCCAGCAGTGAGCCGGGACAGGGGAGTTTCTATGGCTACACCTTC
TRBV5-6,-,TRBJ2-7,CASSLGAGEQYF,TGTGCCAGCAGCTTGGGGGCAGGCGAGCAGTACTTC
TRBV12-2,-,TRBJ1-2,CASRPQDRVLYGYTF,TGTGCAAGTCGCCCCCAGGACAGAGTACTTTATGGCTACACCTTC
TRBV2,TRBD1,TRBJ1-5,CASRDDRGAGQPQHF,TGTGCCAGCAGGGACGACAGGGGAGCCGGTCAGCCCCAGCATTTT
TRBV7-2,-,TRBJ2-5,CASSPSTVLQETQYF,TGTGCCAGCAGCCCATCGACAGTACTTCAAGAGACCCAGTACTTC
TRBV2,-,TRBJ1-1,CASVFTEAFF,TGTGCCAGCGTATTCACTGAAGCTTTCTTT
TRBV2,TRBD1,TRBJ2-3,CASKGQYTDTQYF,TGTGCCAGCAAGGGACAGTACACAGATACGCAGTATTTT
TRBV12-5,-,TRBJ1-5,CASATGGSQPQHF,TGTGCTAGTGCCACCGGTGGGAGTCAGCCCCAGCATTTT
TRBV18,TRBD1,TRBJ1-4,CASSPQQGWEKLFF,TGTGCCAGCTCACCTCAACAGGGGTGGGAAAAACTGTTTTTT
TRBV5-1,-,TRBJ2-7,CASSLSQGEQYF,TGCGCCAGCAGCTTGTCCCAGGGGGAGCAGTACTTC